This TCR beta chain emerged from a study of blood T cell repertoires in COVID-19 (dated by TCRdb to 2020 to 2022). About the full investigation: Samples covering the acute and convalescent phases of COVID-19 were provided by collaborators in the United States, Italy and Spain. The prospective study material was composed of cDNA or gDNA derived from T cells, B-cell-depleted T cells, or PBMCs. Deeply sampled blood TCRbeta repertoires from subjects exposed to, actively infected with, or recovered from COVID-19 were included in the dataset. A freely available public database, intended as a resource for researchers studying the immune response to SARS-CoV-2, is where the repertoires were released. The samples were drawn from two sources: the first 160 participants of the ongoing ImmuneRACE study, and 1,254 subjects contributed by 6 global collaborators. The sample metadata nearly always contained a de-identified subject ID, COVID-19 status, age in years and sex. Where HLA class I and class II types were available, the types were taken from metadata supplied by the sample provider, not from assay-based typing.

Broader findings and caveats from the paper: Clinical and demographic metadata were provided uncurated, with the amount varying by source and participant.

One collaborating source in Seattle enrolled patients during active infection and followed them longitudinally through the course of disease. The collaborating institutions used their own protocols to collect whole blood in K2EDTA tubes. For TCRbeta analysis, collaborator samples were shipped as frozen whole blood, as isolated PBMCs, or as DNA extracted from either sample type. V lost 2 bases and J lost 2 bases, and the count of bases not matched to a germline gene is 13. CDR1 and CDR2, looked up from the germline V gene (reference sequence), are GTSNPN and SVGIG. The CDR3 spans 17 residues, from the cysteine through the phenylalanine. Only the CDR3 portion is preserved as DNA: 51 bases, with reading frame beginning at the first base. The count of this clone is one. There is no known antigen for this receptor. The record has no base qualities; no much larger clone is one base away. TCRbeta CDR3 regions were amplified from genomic DNA by means of the immunoSEQ Assay, a bias-controlled multiplex PCR. The authors processed their data as follows. Within the assay, amplification of reference gene primers was used to estimate how many nucleated cells each sample contained. Sequence reads were collapsed and filtered to measure the absolute abundance of every unique TCRbeta CDR3 rearrangement. For each sample, productive Simpson clonality was calculated as the square root of Simpson's diversity index over productive rearrangements. Held by TCRdb, this immuneACCESS table contains in-frame sequences only and omits some clones. Under half of the omission traces to an unresolved V gene where checked; the cause of the rest is unknown. V and J calls and clone size are given by that table; D and trimming were obtained from the DNA. The sample table holds about 100,000 clones, of which about nine tenths were seen once. The top ten hold 4% to 5.5% of the sample.

The TCR originated in a woman aged 45 to 65 with COVID-19, enrolled during active disease. The chain couples TRBV30 to TRBJ2-3, and TRBD2 matches 7 of the central bases. Sequencing was performed on peripheral blood. The CDR3: CAWSTGGAGLFTDTQYF. In nucleotides, the sequence is TGTGCCTGGAGTACGGGGGGAGCGGGCCTCTTCACAGATACGCAGTATTTT.